This T cell receptor beta chain was profiled in a study of blood T cell repertoires in COVID-19. Study overall: PBMCs, B-cell-depleted T cells, or T cells provided the cDNA or gDNA that made up the material.

Trimming pared 3 bases from V and 5 bases from J, leaving 22 bases between. Per the germline V gene, CDR1 is GTSNPN and CDR2 is SVGIG (reference sequence). The CDR3 has 16 residues. TCRdb keeps only in-frame clones here, not all; method: immunoSEQ multiplex PCR. The sample contains around 300,000 clones, 90% of which appear only once. This clone has only one observation. This receptor was taken from a woman aged 40 to 50 with COVID-19, enrolled during active disease. Sequencing was carried out using peripheral blood. The chain is built from TRBV30 and TRBJ1-2; D perhaps matches TRBD1 (6 bases). CDR3 coding DNA: TGTGCCTGGAGAGGGGGGGCCCAGACTTCGGGATATGGCTACACCTTC. It is translated as CAWRGGAQTSGYGYTF.